Below, 14 T cell receptor beta chains from the same sample are listed, as sequenced in a study of circulating and synovial CD4+ cells in juvenile arthritis. Profiling relied on immunoSEQ multiplex PCR, and the TCRdb table lists in-frame clones only, not all of them. The sample carries about 2,000 clones, around 90% recorded once. Sequencing used HLA-DR+ CD4+ T cells from blood. Subset described: circulating pathogenic-like lymphocytes, sorted as HLA-DR+CD14-CD3+CD4+CD25low/- blood T cells. All receptors derive from a human donor with juvenile idiopathic arthritis.

J is TRBJ2-6 and V is TRBV28; D unresolved. The CDR3 loop spans 14 amino acids. Trimming removed 4 bases from V and 0 bases from J, with 4 bases in between. From germline, CDR1 is MDHEN and CDR2 SYDVKM. The CDR3 protein is CASSSTSGANVLTF. CDR3 nucleotides: TGTGCCAGCAGTTCTACCTCTGGGGCCAACGTCCTGACTTTC.

Comment on this clone: Other DNA sequences from this sample encode an identical CDR3 as well. V gene TRBV28 combines with J gene TRBJ1-6, with D perhaps TRBD1 (6 bases). The V gene lost 6 bases and the J gene lost 3 bases, with 15 bases spanning the gap. CDR3 length equals 16 residues. CDR1 and CDR2 (germline): MDHEN, SYDVKM. CDR3 sequence reads: CASSRGQKGYNSPLHF. The CDR3 bases are TGTGCCAGCAGCCGTGGACAGAAAGGCTATAATTCACCCCTCCACTTT.

The rearrangement links TRBV6-6 to TRBJ1-2, with 8 nucleotides matching TRBD1. The germline V gene has CDR1 MNHNY and CDR2 SVGAGI (reference sequence). This CDR3 comprises 16 residues. V shed 5 bases, J shed 4 bases, and the junction held 12 bases outside the gene matches. The CDR3 loop reads CASSPLDDRGRYGYTF. The DNA of the CDR3 is TGTGCCAGCAGTCCATTAGATGACAGGGGACGCTATGGCTACACCTTC.

The V and J genes are TRBV2 and TRBJ2-7; 10 nucleotides line up with TRBD2. V lost 8 bases and J lost 3; bases outside the gene matches: 1. Germline CDR1 SNHLY, CDR2 FYNNEI. This CDR3 has 12 amino acids. The CDR3 loop reads CASQREGYEQYF. As DNA, the CDR3 is TGTGCCAGCCAGCGGGAGGGCTACGAGCAGTACTTC.

The chain recombines TRBV10-3 with TRBJ2-7, with a possible D match to TRBD1 (6 bases). The CDR3 consists of 13 residues. V lost 5 bases and J lost 3, with 11 bases in between. Germline V gives CDR1 ENHRY, CDR2 SYGVKD. The CDR3 DNA is TGTGCCATCAGTACAGGGAAAGGCTACGAGCAGTACTTC. Encoded protein: CAISTGKGYEQYF.

This clone was seen only once. V usage is TRBV7-9 and J usage is TRBJ1-1; TRBD1 might be the D (6 bases). The germline CDR1 and CDR2 sequences are SEHNR and FQNEAQ (reference sequence). The CDR3 runs 14 residues. V gave up 1 base and J gave up 6 bases, with 12 bases separating them. The DNA of the CDR3 is TGTGCCAGCAGCTTAGAGGGGGTGGGGTCTGAAGCTTTCTTT. It codes for CASSLEGVGSEAFF.

V and J are TRBV7-2 and TRBJ2-1; 9 nucleotides align to TRBD1. V dropped 5 bases and J dropped 3; count of bases not matched to a gene: 8. The CDR3 length is 16 residues. CDR1 SGHTA and CDR2 FQGNSA come from the germline V gene. The CDR3 loop reads CASSPRPGQGYNEQFF. CDR3 coding DNA: TGTGCCAGCAGCCCCCGTCCGGGACAGGGCTACAATGAGCAGTTCTTC.

Written as DNA, the CDR3 is TGCAGCGGAAAGACAGAAAACACAGATACGCAGTATTTT. Amino acid sequence: CSGKTENTDTQYF. The V call is TRBV29-1, the J call TRBJ2-3; D is possibly TRBD1 (5 bases). Trimming removed 7 bases at V and 2 bases at J, with 13 bases between. The CDR3 contains 13 residues. In germline, CDR1 is SQVTM, CDR2 ANQGSEA.

The V gene is TRBV5-1, the J gene TRBJ1-4; possible D gene TRBD1, 5 bases. V was shortened by 4 bases and J by 7 bases, with 14 bases between the two germline ends. CDR3 length: 14 residues. Per germline, CDR1 SGHRS and CDR2 YFSETQ. CDR3 loop: CASSVDIRSEKLFF. The CDR3 DNA reads TGCGCCAGCAGCGTGGACATAAGGAGTGAAAAACTGTTTTTT.

This sequence joins TRBV28 and TRBJ2-5, with 9 bases matching TRBD2. This CDR3 contains 15 residues. From germline, CDR1 is MDHEN and CDR2 SYDVKM. Unmatched junction bases numbered 2, after V lost 2 bases and J lost 1 base. The CDR3 spells CASSLLAGTQETQYF. The CDR3 DNA sequence: TGTGCCAGCAGTTTACTAGCGGGGACCCAAGAGACCCAGTACTTC.

This chain links TRBV4-1 with TRBJ2-7; 7 bases are a match to TRBD2. Germline V gene lookup returns CDR1 MGHRA and CDR2 YSYEKL. The V segment lost 1 base and the J segment 4 bases; nucleotides outside the gene matches: 7. The CDR3 has 15 residues. For the CDR3, the DNA is TGCGCCAGCAGCCAAGGAGGAGCGGGACCTTACGAGCAGTACTTC. As protein: CASSQGGAGPYEQYF.

This chain links TRBV6-5 with TRBJ1-2, with D possibly matching TRBD1 (6 bases). V shed 4 bases and J shed 5 bases, with 8 bases lying between them. This CDR3 is built from 12 residues. Germline V lookup: CDR1 MNHEY, CDR2 SVGAGI. For the CDR3, the DNA is TGTGCCAGCAGTTCGGGACAATATGGCTACACCTTC. Protein sequence: CASSSGQYGYTF.

This chain uses TRBV7-9 with TRBJ2-5; D gene unclear. This CDR3 has 14 amino acids. Trimming left V 0 bases short and J 4 bases short, with 9 bases between. Looked up from germline, CDR1 is SEHNR and CDR2 is FQNEAQ (reference sequence). As DNA, the CDR3 is TGTGCCAGCAGCTTAGCTATTGCAGGAGAGACCCAGTACTTC. This translates into CASSLAIAGETQYF.

The chain couples TRBV4-1 to TRBJ2-5, with 11 positions matching TRBD1. Germline CDR1 MGHRA, CDR2 YSYEKL. V dropped 0 bases and J dropped 4; count of bases not matched to a gene: 1. This CDR3 is built from 15 residues. The CDR3 DNA sequence: TGCGCCAGCAGCCAAGAAGGGACAGGGGGAGAGACCCAGTACTTC. Translating gives CASSQEGTGGETQYF.